This TCR beta chain was sequenced in a study of T-cell memory formation after mild COVID-19. Study results and caveats: Clones that contracted from day 15 to 85 had balanced CD4/CD8; later expanders were CD4+ biased. Of the contracting clones, CD4+ ones lay mainly in CM and EM, and CD8+ ones in EMRA.

5'RACE primed at constant segments yielded TCR alpha and TCR beta cDNA libraries bearing sample barcodes and UMIs. One entry per CDR3 protein results from TCRdb running MiXCR on the 5' RACE reads. The sample lists 58,000 or so distinct CDR3 sequences, about 27% occurring once. CDR1 is DFQATT, CDR2 SNEGSKA, per germline (reference sequence). The ends lost 5 bases at V and 2 bases at J; junction bases unmatched: 6. This CDR3 is 14 amino acids long. This clonotype was counted only a few times. What it binds is unknown. This chain links TRBV20-1 with TRBJ1-2, with 9 nucleotides matching TRBD1. What was sequenced was PBMCs or a T cell subset sorted from them (not recorded which). The sequence derives from a man aged 18 to 30 who had mild COVID-19 (a few samples of this study predate the infection). Cell type and time point are not known. The CDR3 is CSAVHRGQNYGYTF. The CDR3 nucleotides are TGCAGTGCTGTACACAGGGGGCAAAACTATGGCTACACCTTC.